The sequence of this T cell receptor beta chain was determined in a study of cytomegalovirus exposure and HLA in healthy donors. Study conclusions and caveats: Rare TCR sequences dominated, though some public TCRs recurred in many donors. Investigators reported about 160 TCR beta chains as tied to cytomegalovirus. Specificity for CMV antigens was confirmed in vitro for a few of the CMV-associated chains.

Concerning this clone: Antigen: not known.

This CDR3 has 13 amino acids. The germline V gene encodes CDR1 LNHDA and CDR2 SQIVND (reference sequence). With 3 bases removed from V and 10 bases from J, the gap between germline ends came to 10 bases. This PCR relied on a set of 60 Vbeta primers and 13 Jbeta primers. Repertoires were generated with immunoSEQ multiplex PCR, while TCRdb's copy carries only in-frame clones and drops some. In the table there are some 120,000 clones, approximately 69% of which are singletons. The sequence came from a man aged 35-49 years in good health and CMV-seropositive. Sequenced material: PBMCs. J is TRBJ1-6 and V is TRBV19; tentative D call: TRBD1 (5 bases). In DNA form, the CDR3 reads TGTGCCAGTAGTATCCAGGGTAACTCACCCCTCCACTTT. It codes for CASSIQGNSPLHF.